This T cell receptor beta chain comes out of a study of blood T cell repertoires in COVID-19. In the study overall: The United States, Italy and Spain supplied acute and convalescent COVID-19 samples. Sources were T cells, B-cell-depleted T cells, or PBMCs; the material itself was cDNA or gDNA.

Seattle researchers signed up patients amid active infection and tracked them longitudinally. Per the authors' pipeline: Amplified reference gene primers provided the basis for estimating nucleated cell counts. TCRdb's table, derived via immunoSEQ multiplex PCR, lists solely in-frame clones and lacks some. V and J calls and clone size follow that table, whereas D and trimming were derived from the DNA. The data show about 390,000 clones, with more than 75% seen just once and about 2.3% held by the top ten. The sequenced sample was peripheral blood. The clonotype was recovered from a woman aged 55-75 years with COVID-19, enrolled during active disease.

Here the CDR3 DNA reads TGCAGCGTTGAAAGGCCCCAGGGTTCCTACAATGAGCAGTTCTTC. Protein: CSVERPQGSYNEQFF. The chain employs TRBV29-1 and TRBJ2-1; possible D gene TRBD1, 5 bases. The CDR3 has 15 residues. Per the germline V gene, CDR1 is SQVTM and CDR2 is ANQGSEA. With 2 bases removed from V and 1 base from J, the gap between germline ends came to 12 bases.